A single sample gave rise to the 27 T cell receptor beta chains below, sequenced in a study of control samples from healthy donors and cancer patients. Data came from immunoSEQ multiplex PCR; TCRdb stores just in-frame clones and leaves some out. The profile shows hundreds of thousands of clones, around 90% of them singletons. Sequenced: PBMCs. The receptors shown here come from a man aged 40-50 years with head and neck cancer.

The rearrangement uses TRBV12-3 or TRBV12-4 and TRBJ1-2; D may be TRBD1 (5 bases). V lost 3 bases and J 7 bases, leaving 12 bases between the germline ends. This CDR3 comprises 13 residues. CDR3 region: CASSFRDGLGYTF. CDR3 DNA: TGTGCCAGCAGTTTTCGGGACGGCCTTGGCTACACCTTC.

The CDR3 nucleotides read TGTGCCAGCAGTGAAAGGGCAGGGCCCTACACCTTC. Translation gives CASSERAGPYTF. The V gene is TRBV2, the J gene TRBJ1-2; D might be TRBD1 (5 bases). Germline assignment: CDR1 SNHLY and CDR2 FYNNEI. CDR3 length: 12 residues. V gave up 2 bases and J gave up 10 bases, with 11 bases separating them.

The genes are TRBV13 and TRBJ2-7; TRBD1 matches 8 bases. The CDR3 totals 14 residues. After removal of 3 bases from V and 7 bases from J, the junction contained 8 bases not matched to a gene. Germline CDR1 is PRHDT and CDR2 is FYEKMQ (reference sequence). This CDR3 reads CASSLGRGLREQYF. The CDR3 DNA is TGTGCCAGCAGCTTGGGCAGGGGGCTTCGAGAGCAGTACTTC.

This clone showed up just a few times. CDR3 DNA sequence: TGCGCCAGCAGCCCGGGACTAGCGGGGGGTGCCTTCTACGAGCAGTACTTC. Encoded protein: CASSPGLAGGAFYEQYF. The chain recombines TRBV5-1 with TRBJ2-7; TRBD2 aligns across 15 bases. V lost 4 bases to trimming and J lost 3 bases; unmatched junction nucleotides: 8. This CDR3 has 17 amino acids. Germline V gene data show CDR1 as SGHRS and CDR2 as YFSETQ.

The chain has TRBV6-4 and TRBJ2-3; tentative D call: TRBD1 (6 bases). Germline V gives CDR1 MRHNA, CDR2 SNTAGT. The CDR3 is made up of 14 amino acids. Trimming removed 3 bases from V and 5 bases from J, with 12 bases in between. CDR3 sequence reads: CASSDTGRVDTQYF. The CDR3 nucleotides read TGTGCCAGCAGTGATACAGGGCGAGTAGATACGCAGTATTTT.

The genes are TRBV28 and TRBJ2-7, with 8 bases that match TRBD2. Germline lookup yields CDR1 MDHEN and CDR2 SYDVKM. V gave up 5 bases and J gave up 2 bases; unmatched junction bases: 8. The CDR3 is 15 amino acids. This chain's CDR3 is CASSDNLGGAYEQYF. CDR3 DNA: TGTGCCAGCAGTGATAACCTCGGGGGGGCCTACGAGCAGTACTTC.

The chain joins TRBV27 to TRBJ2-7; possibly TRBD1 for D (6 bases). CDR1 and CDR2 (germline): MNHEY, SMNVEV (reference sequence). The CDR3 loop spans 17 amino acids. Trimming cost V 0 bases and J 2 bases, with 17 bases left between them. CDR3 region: CASSLSPGHLEAYEQYF. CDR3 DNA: TGTGCCAGCAGTTTATCACCGGGACATTTGGAGGCCTACGAGCAGTACTTC.

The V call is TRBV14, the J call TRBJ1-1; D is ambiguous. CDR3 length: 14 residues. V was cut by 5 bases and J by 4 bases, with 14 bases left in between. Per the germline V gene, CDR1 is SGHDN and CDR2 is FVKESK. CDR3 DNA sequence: TGTGCCAGCAGCAAGCCCATAGCGGCCACTGAAGCTTTCTTT. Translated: CASSKPIAATEAFF.

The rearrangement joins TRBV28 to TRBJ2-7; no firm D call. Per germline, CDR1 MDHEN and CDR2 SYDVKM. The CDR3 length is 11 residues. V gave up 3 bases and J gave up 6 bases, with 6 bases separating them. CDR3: CASSFPSEQYF. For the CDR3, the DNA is TGTGCCAGCAGTTTCCCGTCCGAGCAGTACTTC.

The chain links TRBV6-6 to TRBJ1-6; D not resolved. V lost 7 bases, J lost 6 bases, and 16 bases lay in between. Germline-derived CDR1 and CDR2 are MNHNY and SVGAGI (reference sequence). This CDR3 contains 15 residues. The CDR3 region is CASTEVGSGNSPLHF. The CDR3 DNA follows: TGTGCCAGCACCGAAGTCGGATCTGGTAATTCACCCCTCCACTTT.

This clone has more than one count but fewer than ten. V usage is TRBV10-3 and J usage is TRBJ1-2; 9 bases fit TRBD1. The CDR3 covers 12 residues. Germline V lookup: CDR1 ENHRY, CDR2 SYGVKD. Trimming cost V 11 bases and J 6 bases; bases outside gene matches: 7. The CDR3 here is CAVRDREDGYTF. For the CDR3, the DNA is TGTGCCGTAAGGGACAGGGAAGATGGCTACACCTTC.

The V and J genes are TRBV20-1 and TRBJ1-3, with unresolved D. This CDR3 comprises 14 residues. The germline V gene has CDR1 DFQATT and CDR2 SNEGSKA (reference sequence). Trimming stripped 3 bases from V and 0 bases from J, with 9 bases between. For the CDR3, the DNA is TGCAGTGCTAGTTGGCAAAACTCTGGAAACACCATATATTTT. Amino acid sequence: CSASWQNSGNTIYF.

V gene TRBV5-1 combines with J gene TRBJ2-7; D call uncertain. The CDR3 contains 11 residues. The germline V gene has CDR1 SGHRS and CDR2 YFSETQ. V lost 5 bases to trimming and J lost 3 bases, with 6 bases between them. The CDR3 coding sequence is TGCGCCAGCAGGAGAGGCTACGAGCAGTACTTC. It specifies CASRRGYEQYF.

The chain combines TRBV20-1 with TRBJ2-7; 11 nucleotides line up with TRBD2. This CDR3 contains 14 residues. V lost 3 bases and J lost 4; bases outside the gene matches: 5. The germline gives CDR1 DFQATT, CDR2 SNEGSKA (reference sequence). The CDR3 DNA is TGCAGTGCTAGTCAGACTAGCGGGGAATACGAGCAGTACTTC. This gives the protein CSASQTSGEYEQYF.

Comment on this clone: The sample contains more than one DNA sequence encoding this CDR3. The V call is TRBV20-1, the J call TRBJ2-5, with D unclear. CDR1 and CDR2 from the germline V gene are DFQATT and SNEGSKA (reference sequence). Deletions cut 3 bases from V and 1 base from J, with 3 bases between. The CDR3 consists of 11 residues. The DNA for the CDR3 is TGCAGTGCTAGGACCCAAGAGACCCAGTACTTC. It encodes CSARTQETQYF.

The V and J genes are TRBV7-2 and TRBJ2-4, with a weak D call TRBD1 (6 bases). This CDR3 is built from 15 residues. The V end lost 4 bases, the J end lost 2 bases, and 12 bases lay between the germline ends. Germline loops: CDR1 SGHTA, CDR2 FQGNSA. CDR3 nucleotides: TGTGCCAGCAGCTATCCAGGGGTTTCCAAAAACATTCAGTACTTC. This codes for CASSYPGVSKNIQYF.

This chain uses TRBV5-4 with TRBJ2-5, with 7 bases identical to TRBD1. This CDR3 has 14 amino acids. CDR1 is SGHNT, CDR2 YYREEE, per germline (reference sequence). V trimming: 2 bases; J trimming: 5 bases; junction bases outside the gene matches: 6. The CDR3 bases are TGTGCCAGCAGCTTAATAGAACAGGGGGAGACCCAGTACTTC. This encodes CASSLIEQGETQYF.

CDR3 amino acids: CASTQGVQAGNEQFF. The CDR3 nucleotides are TGTGCCAGCACCCAAGGGGTTCAGGCGGGGAATGAGCAGTTCTTC. V gene TRBV6-5 combines with J gene TRBJ2-1, with a tentative D call TRBD2 (6 bases). V lost 7 bases to trimming and J lost 7 bases, with 20 bases between them. Germline values: CDR1 MNHEY, CDR2 SVGAGI. CDR3 size: 15 residues.

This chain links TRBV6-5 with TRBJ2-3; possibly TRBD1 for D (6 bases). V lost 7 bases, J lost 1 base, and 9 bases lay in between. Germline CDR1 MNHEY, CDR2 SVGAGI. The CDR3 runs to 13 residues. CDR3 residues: CASTNRGTDTQYF. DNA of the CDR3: TGTGCCAGCACGAACAGGGGCACAGATACGCAGTATTTT.

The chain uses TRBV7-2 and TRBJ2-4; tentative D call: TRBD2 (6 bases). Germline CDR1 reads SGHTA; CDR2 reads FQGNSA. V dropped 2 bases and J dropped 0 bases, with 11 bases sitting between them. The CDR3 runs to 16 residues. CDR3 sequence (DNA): TGTGCCAGCAGCTTATGGGACTCTGTAGCCAAAAACATTCAGTACTTC. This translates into CASSLWDSVAKNIQYF.

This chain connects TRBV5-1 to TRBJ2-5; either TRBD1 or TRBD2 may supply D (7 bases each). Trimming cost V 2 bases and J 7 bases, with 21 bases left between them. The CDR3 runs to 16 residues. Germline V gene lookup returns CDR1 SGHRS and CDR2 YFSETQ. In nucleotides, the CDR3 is TGCGCCAGCAGCTTTGGGACAGCGGGACGGCAACGGACCCAGTACTTC. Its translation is CASSFGTAGRQRTQYF.

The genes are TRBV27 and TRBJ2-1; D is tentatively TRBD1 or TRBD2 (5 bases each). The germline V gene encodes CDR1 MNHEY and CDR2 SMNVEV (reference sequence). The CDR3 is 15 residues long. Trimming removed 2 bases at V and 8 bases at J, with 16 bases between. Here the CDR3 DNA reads TGTGCCAGCAGTTTAAGGGACCAATCACCGGATGAGCAGTTCTTC. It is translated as CASSLRDQSPDEQFF.

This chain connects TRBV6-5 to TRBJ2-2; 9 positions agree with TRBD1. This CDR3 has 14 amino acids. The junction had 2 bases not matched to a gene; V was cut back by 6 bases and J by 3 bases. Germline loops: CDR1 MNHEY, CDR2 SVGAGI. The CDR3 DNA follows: TGTGCCAGCAGCTGGACAGGGGACACCGGGGAGCTGTTTTTT. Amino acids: CASSWTGDTGELFF.

The CDR3 is CASSLTTGRLNEQYF. CDR3 in DNA: TGTGCCAGCAGCTTAACGACAGGGCGACTCAACGAGCAGTACTTC. The chain combines TRBV7-3 with TRBJ2-7; TRBD1 matches 7 bases. Germline CDR1 and CDR2: SGHTA and FQGTGA. This CDR3 is 15 amino acids long. Trimming at V came to 0 bases and at J to 5 bases, leaving 7 bases not matched to a gene.

DNA for the CDR3: TGTGCCAGCAGCCAAGATACTAGTAGAGATAACTATGGCTACACCTTC. Protein: CASSQDTSRDNYGYTF. The chain uses TRBV4-2 and TRBJ1-2; D unclear. V lost 0 bases, J lost 1 base, and 12 bases lay in between. Per the germline V gene, CDR1 is LGHNA and CDR2 is YNFKEQ. The CDR3 spans 16 residues.

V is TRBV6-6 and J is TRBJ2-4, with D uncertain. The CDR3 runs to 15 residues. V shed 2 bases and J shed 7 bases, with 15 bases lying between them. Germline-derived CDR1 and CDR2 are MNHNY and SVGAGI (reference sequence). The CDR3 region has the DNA TGTGCCAGCAGTTACCCCGATGGCAGTAAGAACATTCAGTACTTC. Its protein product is CASSYPDGSKNIQYF.

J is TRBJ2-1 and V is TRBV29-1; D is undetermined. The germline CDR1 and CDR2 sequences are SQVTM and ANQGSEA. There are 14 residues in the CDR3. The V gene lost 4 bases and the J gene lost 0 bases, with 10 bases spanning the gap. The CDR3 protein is CSVVNKSSYNEQFF. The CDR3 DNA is TGCAGCGTTGTGAACAAGAGCTCCTACAATGAGCAGTTCTTC.